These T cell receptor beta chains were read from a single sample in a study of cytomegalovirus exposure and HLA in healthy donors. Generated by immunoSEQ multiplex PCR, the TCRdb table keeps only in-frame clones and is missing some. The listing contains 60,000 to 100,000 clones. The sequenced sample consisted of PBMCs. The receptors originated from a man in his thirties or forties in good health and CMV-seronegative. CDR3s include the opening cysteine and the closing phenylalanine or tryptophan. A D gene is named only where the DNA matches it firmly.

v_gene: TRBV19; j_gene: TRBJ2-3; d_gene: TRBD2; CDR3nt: TGTGCCAGTAGTATTGACGGCGGGGGGGTCACAGATACGCAGTATTTT; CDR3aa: CASSIDGGGVTDTQYF
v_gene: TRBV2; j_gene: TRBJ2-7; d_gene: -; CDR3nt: TGTGCCAGCAGTGTACTCCTAATATACGAGCAGTACTTC; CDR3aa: CASSVLLIYEQYF
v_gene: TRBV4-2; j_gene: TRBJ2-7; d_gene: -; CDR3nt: TGTGCCAGCAGCCCGAAGGCGGGGAGCCGCTACGAGCAGTACTTC; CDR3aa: CASSPKAGSRYEQYF
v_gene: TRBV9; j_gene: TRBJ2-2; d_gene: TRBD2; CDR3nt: TGTGCCAGCAGCTTAGGGACTAGCGGGTATGGGGAGCTGTTTTTT; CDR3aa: CASSLGTSGYGELFF
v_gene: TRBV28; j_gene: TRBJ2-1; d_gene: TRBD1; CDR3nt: TGTGCCAGCAGGCGAACAGGGGGTGATGGGCAGTTCTTC; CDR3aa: CASRRTGGDGQFF
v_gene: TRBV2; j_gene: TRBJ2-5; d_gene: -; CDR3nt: TGTGCCACCTTCGTAGTGTCAGAGACCCAGTACTTC; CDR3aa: CATFVVSETQYF
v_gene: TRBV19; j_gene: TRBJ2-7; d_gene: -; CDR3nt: TGTGCCAGTAGTATAGATGTAAGGAGGAGAGACGAGCAGTACTTC; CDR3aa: CASSIDVRRRDEQYF
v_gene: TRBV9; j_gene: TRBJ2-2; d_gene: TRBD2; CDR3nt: TGTGCCAGCAGCGGGGGACTAGCGGGGTACACCGGGGAGCTGTTTTTT; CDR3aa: CASSGGLAGYTGELFF
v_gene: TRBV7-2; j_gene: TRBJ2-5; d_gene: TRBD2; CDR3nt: TGTGCCAGCAGCTCCCGACTAGCGGGAAGCCAAGAGACCCAGTACTTC; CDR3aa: CASSSRLAGSQETQYF
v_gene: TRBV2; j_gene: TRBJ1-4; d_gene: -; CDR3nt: TGTGCCAGCACCGACCGGCAGGGGAATGAAAAACTGTTTTTT; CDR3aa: CASTDRQGNEKLFF
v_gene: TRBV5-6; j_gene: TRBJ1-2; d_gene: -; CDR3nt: TGTGCCAGCAGCTTGGCCGGTAACTATGGCTACACCTTC; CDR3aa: CASSLAGNYGYTF
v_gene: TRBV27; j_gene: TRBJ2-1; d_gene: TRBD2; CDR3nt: TGTGCCAGCAGTCCATTGTCCCCGGCTAGCGGGAAGGATGAGCAGTTCTTC; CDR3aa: CASSPLSPASGKDEQFF
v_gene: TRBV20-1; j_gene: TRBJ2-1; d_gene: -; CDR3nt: TGCAGTGCTTCCACCAGTAATGAGCAGTTCTTC; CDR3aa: CSASTSNEQFF
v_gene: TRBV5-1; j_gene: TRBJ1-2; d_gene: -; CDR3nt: TGCGCCAGCAGCTTAGGAGATACTAACTATGGCTACACCTTC; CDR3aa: CASSLGDTNYGYTF
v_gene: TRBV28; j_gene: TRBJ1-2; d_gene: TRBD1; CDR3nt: TGTGCCAGCAGTGACAGGGGGCGCTTCTATGGCTACACCTTC; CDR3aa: CASSDRGRFYGYTF
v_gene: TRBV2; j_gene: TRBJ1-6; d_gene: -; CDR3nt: TGTGCCAGCTCCAGTAATTCACCCCTCCACTTT; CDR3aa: CASSSNSPLHF
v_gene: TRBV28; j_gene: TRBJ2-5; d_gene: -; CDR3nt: TGTGCCAGCACCGGACAGGGAGGGGTGCTAGAGACCCAGTACTTC; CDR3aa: CASTGQGGVLETQYF
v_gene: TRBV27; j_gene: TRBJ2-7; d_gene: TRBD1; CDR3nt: TGTGCCAGCAGTTCTCTCGCCGGGACAGGGGGCTCCGAGCAGTACTTC; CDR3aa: CASSSLAGTGGSEQYF
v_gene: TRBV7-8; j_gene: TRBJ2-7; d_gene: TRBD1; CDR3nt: TGTGCCAGCAGCTTACTGGCAGGGGGTTACGACGAGCAGTACTTC; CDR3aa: CASSLLAGGYDEQYF
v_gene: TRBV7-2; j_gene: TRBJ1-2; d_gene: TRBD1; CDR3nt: TGTGCCAGCAGCACAACCGGGACAGGGGGCGATGGCTACACCTTC; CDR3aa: CASSTTGTGGDGYTF